This T cell receptor (beta chain) came from a study of blood T cell repertoires in COVID-19. About the study: Sources were T cells, B-cell-depleted T cells, or PBMCs; the material itself was cDNA or gDNA.

Participants were placed into cohorts based on the clinical history they reported. In the original workflow: Estimation of nucleated cell counts relied on the amplification of reference gene primers. Repertoires were generated with immunoSEQ multiplex PCR, while TCRdb's copy carries only in-frame clones and drops some. V and J calls and clone size come straight from that table; D and trimming were deduced from the DNA. The sample has roughly 330,000 clones, approximately 90% seen once. With 6 bases removed from V and 0 bases from J, the gap between germline ends came to 14 bases. Germline loops: CDR1 KGHSH, CDR2 LQKENI. The CDR3 is made up of 15 amino acids.

Sequencing input: PBMCs or T cells enriched from blood (not recorded which). The receptor was derived from a woman in her thirties who had recovered from COVID-19. The genes are TRBV18 and TRBJ1-1; D is undetermined. In nucleotides, the CDR3 is TGTGCCAGCTCTCCAAGGGAGATCCTGAACACTGAAGCTTTCTTT. This codes for CASSPREILNTEAFF.